This T cell receptor (beta chain) originates from a study of CD8 T cells in Susac syndrome. Negative isolation was used for CD8+ and CD4+ T cells, and FACS enrichment was applied to TEMRA cells. The RNA, about 0.45 to 1 ug, was put through reverse transcription using random hexamers. The amplification used immunoSEQ multiplex PCR on TCR beta CDR3; it spanned 54 Vbeta and 13 Jbeta. MiXCR, applied by TCRdb to the immunoSEQ multiplex PCR reads, yields one record per CDR3 protein. This table has about 180,000 distinct CDR3 sequences, under 95% appearing once. Study-wide results and caveats: The study recognized that the number of individuals in its TCR sequencing and HLA analysis was relatively small.

Trimming removed 2 bases at V and 0 bases at J, with 5 bases between. From germline, CDR1 is GTSNPN and CDR2 SVGIG (reference sequence). The CDR3 has 13 residues. Turning to this clonotype: Its matching antigen is unknown.

The TCR sequence derives from a human donor with multiple sclerosis. Sequencing input: CD4+ T cells from PBMCs. The rearrangement links TRBV30 to TRBJ1-5; the D is unclear. CDR3: CAWSLYSNQPQHF. Here the CDR3 DNA reads TGTGCCTGGAGTTTATATAGCAATCAGCCCCAGCATTTT.